The source of this TCR beta chain is a study of T-cell memory formation after mild COVID-19 (dated by TCRdb to the early 2020s). At the level of the whole study: Most TCR sequence clusters were specific to one of the two donors. In a couple of donors, T-cell clones that expanded and contracted after mild COVID-19 were followed by sequencing TCRalpha and TCRbeta repertoires longitudinally. The cohort comprised two young, previously healthy adult volunteers, one female and one male. Summary of the overall study and its limitations: Only a couple of mild cases were covered by the study, and larger cohorts that include severe cases with pre-infection samples were considered necessary. Contracting CD4+ clones were found mainly in CM and EM memory subsets, while CD8+ clones were enriched in EMRA. From day 15 to 85, contracting clones showed balanced CD4/CD8 phenotypes, whereas a second wave of clones that expanded from day 15 to 37 leaned towards CD4+. Some responding clones were detected in pre-infection memory, which suggested that pre-existing cross-reactive memory T cells had joined the SARS-CoV-2 response. The second-wave clones that peaked on day 37 were not confirmed to be SARS-CoV-2 specific.

TCRdb records Illumina NovaSeq 6000 as the sequencer. TCRalpha and TCRbeta cDNA libraries were built by 5'RACE with constant-segment primers, adding sample barcodes and unique molecular identifiers. Trizol reagent was used to extract RNA from every sample. Amplification of the libraries took two PCR steps, and the second step added a second sample barcode plus Illumina TruSeq adapters. Sequencing of libraries was performed on an Illumina NovaSeq with 2 x 150 bp paired-end reads. In the source study's methods: With migec v1.2.7, reads were demultiplexed and then collapsed into UMI-guided consensus sequences. Using mixcr v2.1.11, UMI consensuses were aligned to TRA and TRB V and J templates and then assembled into clonotypes. Expanded or contracted clonotypes were those called significant by both edgeR and NoisET, with noise models trained on biological replicates. edgeR calls used a false discovery rate-adjusted p below 0.01 and a log2 fold-change threshold of 1. As an exploratory analysis of dynamics, max-normalized trajectories of the 1000 most abundant clonotypes were examined by PCA with hierarchical clustering. Each responding clone was given a CD4 or CD8 phenotype based on the CD4+ and CD8+ repertoires, which had been sequenced separately. TCRdb redid the processing of the public reads, applying fastp at Q25 and MiXCR, and retained in-frame beta chains. Each CDR3 protein appears once, grouped with its most common genes and DNA. It is TCRdb's table, rather than the study itself, that gives the V and J calls and clone size. This sample is represented by 150,000 to 200,000 distinct CDR3 sequences; roughly 18% of them were singletons. Of the sample, under 4.5% falls within the top ten clones.

As concerns this clonotype: What this receptor recognizes is not known. Per-base quality was not reported, and no clone a single base away is much larger than it.

PBMCs were isolated by Ficoll-Paque density gradient centrifugation. There are 13 amino acids in the CDR3, from cysteine to phenylalanine inclusive. This entry keeps only the CDR3 DNA: 39 bases, framed from base 1. Relative to germline, V is 8 bases shorter and J is 5 bases shorter, with 15 bases between their ends. The sequencing sample was made of PBMCs or a T cell subset sorted from them (not recorded which). The clonotype was recovered from a man between 18 and 29 years old who had mild COVID-19 (a few samples of this study predate the infection). The sample titles of this study are shuffled in the database, so cell type and time point are left out; the donor was told from shared clones. The rearranged chain carries TRBV12-3 or TRBV12-4 and TRBJ2-5; the D gene is tentatively TRBD1 or TRBD2, each matching 5 bases. The DNA sequence is as follows: TGTGCCAGCTCGAGGGGAAGCTGGGAGACCCAGTACTTC. Its protein product is CASSRGSWETQYF.